The sample holds one count of the clone carrying this T cell receptor beta chain. The sample comes from a study of blood T cell repertoires in COVID-19. About the research overall: The United States, Italy and Spain provided the acute and convalescent COVID-19 samples. PBMCs, B-cell-depleted T cells, or T cells were the source of the cDNA or gDNA that made up the material.

As handled by the study authors: Amplification from reference gene primers served as the basis for estimated nucleated cell counts. Method: immunoSEQ multiplex PCR; TCRdb's copy keeps in-frame clones and lacks some. The DNA gave D and trimming, while V, J and clone size come from that table. The table shows under 85,000 clones, with roughly 78% occurring only once. V shed 0 bases and J shed 8 bases, with 14 bases lying between them. The CDR3 is 15 residues long. Looked up from germline, CDR1 is MGHRA and CDR2 is YSYEKL. This TCR was recovered from a human donor in a cohort sampled during active COVID-19. The sequenced material came from peripheral blood. V and J are TRBV4-1 and TRBJ2-1, with D possibly being TRBD1 (8 bases). CDR3 region: CASSQEQGGGDEQFF. In nucleotides, the CDR3 is TGCGCCAGCAGCCAAGAACAGGGGGGGGGTGATGAGCAGTTCTTC.